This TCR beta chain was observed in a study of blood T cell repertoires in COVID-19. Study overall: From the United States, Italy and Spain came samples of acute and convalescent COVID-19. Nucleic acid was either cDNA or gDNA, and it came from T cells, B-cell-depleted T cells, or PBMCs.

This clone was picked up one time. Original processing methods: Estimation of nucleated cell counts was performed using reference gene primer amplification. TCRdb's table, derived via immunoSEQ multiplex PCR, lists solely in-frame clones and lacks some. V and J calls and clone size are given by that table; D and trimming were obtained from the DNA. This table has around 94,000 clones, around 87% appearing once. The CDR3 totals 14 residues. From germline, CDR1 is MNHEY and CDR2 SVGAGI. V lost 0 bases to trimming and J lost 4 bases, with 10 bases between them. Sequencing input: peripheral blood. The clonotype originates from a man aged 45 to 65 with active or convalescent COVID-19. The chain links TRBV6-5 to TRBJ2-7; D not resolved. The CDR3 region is CASSYSGSRYEQYF. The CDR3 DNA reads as TGTGCCAGCAGTTACTCCGGGTCGCGATACGAGCAGTACTTC.